The 28 T cell receptor beta chains presented below share a single source sample, sequenced in a study of shared clonotypes between healthy human individuals. This table comes from immunoSEQ multiplex PCR, and its TCRdb copy is limited to in-frame clones, with some not included. The repertoire holds more than 850,000 clones, with approximately 78% as singletons. The sequencing sample was made of memory CD4+ T cells from PBMCs. Subset noted: CD45RA-negative fraction. These receptors were collected from a man aged 18-30 years in good health. Some clones in this sample may be carry-over from other donors' samples.

Details on this clone: Distinct nucleotide sequences in the sample also encode this CDR3. The V call is TRBV11-3, the J call TRBJ2-6; D gene ambiguous. Germline lookup yields CDR1 SGHNT and CDR2 YENEEA. V dropped 2 bases and J dropped 4 bases, with 3 bases sitting between them. The CDR3 runs to 13 residues. As DNA, the CDR3 is TGTGCCAGCAGCTTATCCGGGGCCAACGTCCTGACTTTC. It translates to CASSLSGANVLTF.

This chain uses TRBV19 with TRBJ1-2; 12 bases are shared with TRBD1. This CDR3 has 17 residues. V lost 7 bases to trimming and J lost 3 bases; unmatched junction nucleotides: 12. Germline V CDR1 and CDR2: LNHDA, SQIVND (reference sequence). In DNA, the CDR3 is TGTGCCAGTACCACACCCAGGGGACAGGGGGCGGACTATGGCTACACCTTC. It is translated as CASTTPRGQGADYGYTF. Variable domain in full (rest from reference TRBV19 and TRBJ1-2): DGGITQSPKYLFRKEGQNVTLSCEQNLNHDAMYWYRQDPGQGLRLIYYSQIVNDFQKGDIAEGYSVSREKKESFPLTVTSAQKNPTAFYLCASTTPRGQGADYGYTFGSGTRLTVV.

The chain joins TRBV6-1 to TRBJ2-1, with 9 nucleotides matching TRBD1. This CDR3 spans 16 amino acids. J lost 0 bases, V lost 1 base, and 1 base had no gene match. The germline V gene encodes CDR1 MNHNS and CDR2 SASEGT. In nucleotides, the CDR3 is TGTGCCAGCAGTGAAGTGGACAGGGGCTCCTACAATGAGCAGTTCTTC. It encodes CASSEVDRGSYNEQFF.

The rearrangement uses TRBV10-3 and TRBJ1-2; TRBD1 is a possible D gene (5 bases). The CDR3 spans 14 residues. V lost 3 bases and J 3 bases, leaving 11 bases between the germline ends. Germline V CDR1 and CDR2: ENHRY, SYGVKD. CDR3 amino acids: CAISELQADYGYTF. CDR3 DNA sequence: TGTGCCATCAGTGAACTACAGGCCGACTATGGCTACACCTTC.

The chain combines TRBV15 with TRBJ2-7; D is perhaps TRBD2 (7 bases). Per the germline V gene, CDR1 is LNHNV and CDR2 is YYDKDF (reference sequence). Between the trimmed V and J ends, which lost 5 bases and 3 bases, there was a span of 17 bases. The CDR3 loop spans 15 amino acids. The CDR3 reads CATSLGGQTSYEQYF. The CDR3, as DNA: TGTGCCACCAGCCTGGGGGGGCAGACTAGCTACGAGCAGTACTTC.

This rearrangement joins TRBV5-1 to TRBJ2-3; D perhaps matches TRBD1 (5 bases). V lost 4 bases, J lost 6 bases, and 21 bases lay in between. The CDR3 sequence is 16 residues long. Germline V gene sequence: CDR1 SGHRS, CDR2 YFSETQ. CDR3: CASSLRVRGILDTQYF. CDR3 DNA sequence: TGCGCCAGCAGCCTCAGGGTGCGCGGAATTCTGGATACGCAGTATTTT.

The gene calls are TRBV7-2 and TRBJ2-1, with 8 positions matching TRBD2. The CDR3 extends over 15 amino acids. Germline V gene sequence: CDR1 SGHTA, CDR2 FQGNSA. The V gene end was trimmed by 6 bases and the J gene end by 6 bases; junction bases not matched to a gene: 10. The CDR3 region is CASRAGTSIVNEQFF. Written as DNA, the CDR3 is TGTGCCAGCAGAGCCGGGACTAGTATTGTCAATGAGCAGTTCTTC.

This clone was observed a few times. This chain links TRBV7-9 with TRBJ1-1, with no clear D. Germline CDR1 and CDR2: SEHNR and FQNEAQ (reference sequence). The V gene lost 3 bases and the J gene lost 5 bases, with 16 bases spanning the gap. The CDR3 length is 15 residues. CDR3 residues: CASSFTTGGGTEAFF. The CDR3 DNA sequence: TGTGCCAGCAGCTTTACGACCGGCGGAGGGACTGAAGCTTTCTTT.

This chain joins TRBV6-5 and TRBJ1-4; D is uncertain. Trimming removed 0 bases from V and 7 bases from J, with 12 bases in between. The CDR3 has 15 amino acids. Germline V lookup: CDR1 MNHEY, CDR2 SVGAGI. DNA of the CDR3: TGTGCCAGCAGTTACTCAGGGTCCGGTCGTGAAAAACTGTTTTTT. It encodes CASSYSGSGREKLFF.

The chain couples TRBV5-4 to TRBJ2-2; D remains ambiguous. V was cut by 0 bases and J by 0 bases, with 9 bases left in between. CDR3 length: 16 amino acids. Germline loops: CDR1 SGHNT, CDR2 YYREEE (reference sequence). For the CDR3, the DNA is TGTGCCAGCAGCTTGGAAATTAGGGCGAACACCGGGGAGCTGTTTTTT. Translation: CASSLEIRANTGELFF.

This clone has more than one count but fewer than ten. The chain recombines TRBV29-1 with TRBJ2-3; 8 bases agree with TRBD2. J gave up 6 bases and V 8 bases, and 13 bases lay outside the gene matches. Germline loops: CDR1 SQVTM, CDR2 ANQGSEA. This CDR3 spans 14 amino acids. The CDR3 sequence: CSTIPGLGQDTQYF. The CDR3 coding sequence is TGCAGCACAATCCCGGGACTAGGGCAGGATACGCAGTATTTT.

About this clone: The sample contains more than one DNA sequence encoding this CDR3. V gene TRBV6-6 combines with J gene TRBJ2-3; TRBD2 aligns across 7 bases. V lost 3 bases, J lost 1 base, and 1 base stayed unmatched. CDR1 MNHNY and CDR2 SVGAGI come from the germline V gene (reference sequence). There are 14 residues in the CDR3. The CDR3 DNA is TGTGCCAGCAGTTATCGGGAGGGCACAGATACGCAGTATTTT. It specifies CASSYREGTDTQYF.

The gene calls are TRBV7-3 and TRBJ2-7, with 7 bases matching TRBD2. J gave up 3 bases and V 5 bases, and 19 bases lay outside the gene matches. Per germline, CDR1 SGHTA and CDR2 FQGTGA. This CDR3 has 18 residues. For the CDR3, the DNA is TGTGCCAGCAGCCGCGGGGGTCCCCTAGAGCGGGAATTCTACGAGCAGTACTTC. Translating gives CASSRGGPLEREFYEQYF.

J is TRBJ1-5 and V is TRBV19; 9 bases are a match to TRBD1. The CDR3 consists of 16 residues. Germline values: CDR1 LNHDA, CDR2 SQIVND (reference sequence). Unmatched junction bases numbered 15, after V lost 6 bases and J lost 9 bases. The CDR3 is CASRPTRDRALRPQHF. In DNA form, the CDR3 reads TGTGCCAGTAGACCAACCCGGGACAGGGCCTTACGGCCCCAGCATTTT. The full variable domain, in which reference TRBV19 and TRBJ1-5 provide the parts outside the CDR3, is DGGITQSPKYLFRKEGQNVTLSCEQNLNHDAMYWYRQDPGQGLRLIYYSQIVNDFQKGDIAEGYSVSREKKESFPLTVTSAQKNPTAFYLCASRPTRDRALRPQHFGDGTRLSIL.

This clone was detected only a few times. This sequence joins TRBV6-6 and TRBJ1-1; D is unresolved. The germline V and J ends were trimmed by 0 bases and 4 bases, with 9 bases remaining between them. Germline V lookup: CDR1 MNHNY, CDR2 SVGAGI (reference sequence). This CDR3 has 14 residues. In nucleotides, the CDR3 is TGTGCCAGCAGTTACTCAGGGTTCCTCACTGAAGCTTTCTTT. Its protein is CASSYSGFLTEAFF.

This clone showed up just a few times. One junction end disagrees with the germline gene, perhaps due to a read error. The gene calls are TRBV6-1 and TRBJ1-5, with 10 bases identical to TRBD1. There are 11 residues in the CDR3. Germline-derived CDR1 and CDR2 are MNHNS and SASEGT. CDR3 region: CASSEIGTGAF. Here the CDR3 DNA reads TGTGCCAGCAGTGAAATCGGGACAGGGGCTTTT.

This clone was picked up many times. Additional DNA sequences in this sample encode the identical CDR3. The chain is built from TRBV27 and TRBJ1-5, with D possibly TRBD1 on 6 matching bases. With 8 bases removed from V and 0 bases from J, the gap between germline ends came to 8 bases. Germline V gene data show CDR1 as MNHEY and CDR2 as SMNVEV (reference sequence). This CDR3 contains 13 residues. In DNA form, the CDR3 reads TGTGCCAGCGGGGACAATAGCAATCAGCCCCAGCATTTT. Encoded protein: CASGDNSNQPQHF.

This sequence joins TRBV19 and TRBJ2-7; TRBD1 matches 7 bases. This CDR3 comprises 15 residues. Germline lookup yields CDR1 LNHDA and CDR2 SQIVND (reference sequence). V shed 5 bases and J 3 bases; nucleotides not matched to a gene: 10. CDR3 sequence (DNA): TGTGCCAGTAGTCTACAGGGGCCCTGGGGCTACGAGCAGTACTTC. Residues: CASSLQGPWGYEQYF.

The chain uses TRBV25-1 and TRBJ2-7; D gene unclear. Per germline, CDR1 MGHDK and CDR2 SYGVNS. The V gene lost 4 bases and the J gene lost 0 bases, with 4 bases spanning the gap. CDR3 size: 12 residues. As DNA, the CDR3 is TGTGCCAGCAGTGCCAGCTCCTACGAGCAGTACTTC. Amino acids: CASSASSYEQYF.

The CDR3 loop reads CASSYTSGSSEQFF. The CDR3 DNA reads TGTGCCAGCAGCTATACTAGCGGGAGTAGTGAGCAGTTCTTC. J is TRBJ2-1 and V is TRBV2; 11 bases match TRBD2. The CDR3 is made up of 14 amino acids. The ends lost 6 bases at V and 9 bases at J; junction bases unmatched: 7. Germline V gene data show CDR1 as SNHLY and CDR2 as FYNNEI.

The V gene is TRBV14, the J gene TRBJ2-1; the match to TRBD2 covers 8 bases. V was pared by 4 bases and J by 10 bases, with 30 bases of the junction left unmatched. The germline V gene has CDR1 SGHDN and CDR2 FVKESK. CDR3 length: 21 amino acids. The CDR3 sequence: CASSRAPAGVTYVSPYAEQFF. The CDR3 DNA reads as TGTGCCAGCAGCCGCGCCCCAGCGGGAGTTACATACGTTAGCCCTTACGCAGAGCAGTTCTTC.

The genes are TRBV7-2 and TRBJ2-7; 7 bases line up with TRBD2. CDR1 is SGHTA and CDR2 is FQGNSA in the germline V gene. This CDR3 is built from 15 residues. Trimming took 3 bases from V and 3 from J; bases not matched to a gene: 8. CDR3 loop: CASSLGLAEVYEQYF. CDR3 in DNA: TGTGCCAGCAGCTTGGGGCTAGCGGAGGTCTACGAGCAGTACTTC.

The chain employs TRBV28 and TRBJ2-1; 9 nucleotides agree with TRBD2. Germline trimming cut 6 bases from V and 3 bases from J; bases unmatched to any gene: 9. The CDR3 extends over 16 amino acids. Germline CDR1 is MDHEN and CDR2 is SYDVKM. The CDR3 nucleotides are TGTGCCAGCAGCACCCCTCGCGGGGGGGTCTACAATGAGCAGTTCTTC. Translated: CASSTPRGGVYNEQFF.

The chain combines TRBV19 with TRBJ1-6; TRBD1 aligns across 7 bases. The CDR3 runs 17 residues. Germline CDR1 is LNHDA and CDR2 is SQIVND (reference sequence). The ends lost 8 bases at V and 10 bases at J; junction bases unmatched: 20. DNA for the CDR3: TGTGCCAGTTCTCGGGACAGTGGGTCCTGGGGCCGCTCACCCCTCCACTTT. The encoded protein is CASSRDSGSWGRSPLHF.

The chain links TRBV6-5 to TRBJ2-7; either TRBD1 or TRBD2 may fit D (6 bases each). The germline V gene has CDR1 MNHEY and CDR2 SVGAGI. The CDR3 is 13 residues long. The V end was cut by 7 bases, the J end by 4 bases, with 14 bases between. The CDR3 sequence: CASTPGGQYEQYF. CDR3 bases: TGTGCCAGCACCCCTGGGGGGCAATACGAGCAGTACTTC.

A note on this clone: This sample also contains other DNA sequences that code for the same CDR3. The chain has TRBV5-1 and TRBJ1-1; 10 positions agree with TRBD1. The CDR3 covers 14 residues. Germline CDR1 is SGHRS and CDR2 is YFSETQ. Losses at the gene ends were 4 bases for V and 3 bases for J; bases not matched to a gene: 3. CDR3 amino acids: CASSTGQGDTEAFF. Here the CDR3 DNA reads TGCGCCAGCAGCACTGGACAGGGGGACACTGAAGCTTTCTTT.

The table lists this clone with a few counts. The J gene is TRBJ1-1, the V gene TRBV29-1, with D possibly TRBD1 on 5 matching bases. Trimming shortened V by 7 bases and J by 2 bases, and 11 bases separated the two germline ends. The CDR3 is 12 residues long. In germline, CDR1 is SQVTM, CDR2 ANQGSEA. CDR3 loop: CSAPGLNTEAFF. CDR3 nucleotide sequence: TGCAGCGCCCCGGGGCTCAACACTGAAGCTTTCTTT.

V and J are TRBV5-6 and TRBJ2-1; TRBD1 matches at 8 bases. Trimming removed 2 bases from V and 3 bases from J; junction bases left unmatched: 7. The CDR3 runs to 16 residues. Per germline, CDR1 SGHDT and CDR2 YYEEEE. Here the CDR3 DNA reads TGTGCCAGCAGCTTTGAGTCGGGACAGGTCTACAATGAGCAGTTCTTC. Its translation: CASSFESGQVYNEQFF.